The clone carrying this T cell receptor beta chain was recorded a few times. This sample is drawn from a study of T-cell memory formation after mild COVID-19. The germline V and J ends were trimmed by 4 bases and 0 bases, with 3 bases remaining between them. This CDR3 comprises 12 residues. Germline V gene sequence: CDR1 KGHDR, CDR2 SFDVKD. Each CDR3 protein is one row after TCRdb ran MiXCR on the 5' RACE reads. The data contain roughly 510,000 distinct CDR3 sequences, 15% to 20% of them singletons. The clonotype was recovered from an adult woman who had mild COVID-19 (a few samples of this study predate the infection). Cell type and time point are not known. Sequencing was done on a sample of PBMCs or a T cell subset sorted from them (not recorded which). The genes are TRBV24-1 and TRBJ2-7; D uncertain. CDR3: CATSDNSYEQYF. In DNA, the CDR3 is TGTGCCACCAGTGACAACTCCTACGAGCAGTACTTC.